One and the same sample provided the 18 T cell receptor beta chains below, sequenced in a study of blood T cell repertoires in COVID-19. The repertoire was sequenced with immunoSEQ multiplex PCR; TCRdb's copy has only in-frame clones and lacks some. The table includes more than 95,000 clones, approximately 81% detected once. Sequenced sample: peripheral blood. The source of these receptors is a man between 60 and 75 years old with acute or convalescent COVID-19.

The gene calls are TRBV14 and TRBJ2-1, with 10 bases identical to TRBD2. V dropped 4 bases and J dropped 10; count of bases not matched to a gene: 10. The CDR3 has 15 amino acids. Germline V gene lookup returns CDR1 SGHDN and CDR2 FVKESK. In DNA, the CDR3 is TGTGCCAGCAGCCGCGGACTAGCGGCTTTAGTCGAGCAGTTCTTC. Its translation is CASSRGLAALVEQFF.

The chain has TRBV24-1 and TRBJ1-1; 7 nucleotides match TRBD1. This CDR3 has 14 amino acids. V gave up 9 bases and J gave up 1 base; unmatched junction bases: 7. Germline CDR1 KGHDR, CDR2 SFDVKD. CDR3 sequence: CATASGQKNTEAFF. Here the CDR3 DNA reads TGTGCCACCGCTTCGGGACAGAAGAACACTGAAGCTTTCTTT.

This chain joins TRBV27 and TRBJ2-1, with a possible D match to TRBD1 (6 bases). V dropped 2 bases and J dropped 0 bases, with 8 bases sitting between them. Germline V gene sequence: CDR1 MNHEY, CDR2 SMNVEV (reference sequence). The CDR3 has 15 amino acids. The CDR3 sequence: CASSLGTNSYNEQFF. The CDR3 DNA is TGTGCCAGCAGTTTAGGGACAAACTCCTACAATGAGCAGTTCTTC.

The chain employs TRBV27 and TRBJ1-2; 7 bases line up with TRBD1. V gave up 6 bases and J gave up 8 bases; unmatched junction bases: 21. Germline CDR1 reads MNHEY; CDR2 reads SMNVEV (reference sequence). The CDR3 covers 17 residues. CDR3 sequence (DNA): TGTGCCAGCAGGCCTCCCCTCGACAGGGTAAGATCTGGAGGCTACACCTTC. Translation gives CASRPPLDRVRSGGYTF.

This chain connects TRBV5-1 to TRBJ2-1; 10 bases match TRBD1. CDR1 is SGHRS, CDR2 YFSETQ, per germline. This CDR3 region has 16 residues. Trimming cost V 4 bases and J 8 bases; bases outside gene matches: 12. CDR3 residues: CASSPSGQGYWDEQFF. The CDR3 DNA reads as TGCGCCAGCAGCCCCTCGGGACAGGGGTATTGGGATGAGCAGTTCTTC.

In nucleotides, the CDR3 is TGTGCCAGCAGCCCGGAACAGGGGCCATTCTACGAGCAGTACTTC. It yields the protein CASSPEQGPFYEQYF. J is TRBJ2-7 and V is TRBV7-9; TRBD1 aligns across 7 bases. Germline V gene sequence: CDR1 SEHNR, CDR2 FQNEAQ (reference sequence). The CDR3 contains 15 residues. V lost 5 bases and J lost 3; bases outside the gene matches: 10.

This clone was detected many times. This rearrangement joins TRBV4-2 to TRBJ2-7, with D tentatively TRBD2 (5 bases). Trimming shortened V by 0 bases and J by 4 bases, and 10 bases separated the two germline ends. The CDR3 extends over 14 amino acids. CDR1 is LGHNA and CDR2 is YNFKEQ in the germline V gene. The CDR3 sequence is CASSQDGLLYEQYF. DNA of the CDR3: TGTGCCAGCAGCCAAGACGGACTGCTATACGAGCAGTACTTC.

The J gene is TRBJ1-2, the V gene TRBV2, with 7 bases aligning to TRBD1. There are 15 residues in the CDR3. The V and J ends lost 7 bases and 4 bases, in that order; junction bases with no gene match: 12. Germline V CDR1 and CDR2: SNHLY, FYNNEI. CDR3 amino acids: CASIYSTGPTYGYTF. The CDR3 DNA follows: TGTGCCAGCATTTATTCGACAGGGCCCACCTATGGCTACACCTTC.

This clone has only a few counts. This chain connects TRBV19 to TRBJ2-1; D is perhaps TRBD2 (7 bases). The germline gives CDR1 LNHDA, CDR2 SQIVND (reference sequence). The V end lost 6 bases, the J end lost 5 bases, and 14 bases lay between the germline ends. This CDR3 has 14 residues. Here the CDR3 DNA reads TGTGCCAGTAGCCTGGGGGGGCGGAACAATGAGCAGTTCTTC. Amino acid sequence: CASSLGGRNNEQFF.

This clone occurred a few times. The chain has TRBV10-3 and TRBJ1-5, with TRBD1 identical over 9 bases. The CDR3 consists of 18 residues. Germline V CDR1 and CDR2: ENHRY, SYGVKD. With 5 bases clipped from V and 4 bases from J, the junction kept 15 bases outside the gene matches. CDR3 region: CAISPQRSGQGANQPQHF. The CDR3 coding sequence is TGTGCCATCAGTCCCCAACGGTCGGGACAGGGCGCAAATCAGCCCCAGCATTTT.

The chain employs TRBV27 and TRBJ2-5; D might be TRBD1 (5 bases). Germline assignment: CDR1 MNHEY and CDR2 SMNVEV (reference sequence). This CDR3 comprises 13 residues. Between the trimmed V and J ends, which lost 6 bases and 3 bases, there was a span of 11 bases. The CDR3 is CASRRTQKETQYF. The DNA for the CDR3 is TGTGCCAGCAGACGGACACAAAAAGAGACCCAGTACTTC.

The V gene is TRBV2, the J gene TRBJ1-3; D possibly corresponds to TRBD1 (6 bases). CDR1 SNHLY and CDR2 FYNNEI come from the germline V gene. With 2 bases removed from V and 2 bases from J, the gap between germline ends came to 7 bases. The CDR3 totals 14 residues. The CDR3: CASSETGTGNTIYF. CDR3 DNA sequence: TGTGCCAGCAGTGAAACAGGGACTGGAAACACCATATATTTT.

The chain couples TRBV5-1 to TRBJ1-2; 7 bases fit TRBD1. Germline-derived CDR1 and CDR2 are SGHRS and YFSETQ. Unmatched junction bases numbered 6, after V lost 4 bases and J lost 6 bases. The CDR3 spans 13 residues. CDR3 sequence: CASSPSQGDGYTF. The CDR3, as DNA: TGCGCCAGCAGCCCTTCGCAGGGGGATGGCTACACCTTC.

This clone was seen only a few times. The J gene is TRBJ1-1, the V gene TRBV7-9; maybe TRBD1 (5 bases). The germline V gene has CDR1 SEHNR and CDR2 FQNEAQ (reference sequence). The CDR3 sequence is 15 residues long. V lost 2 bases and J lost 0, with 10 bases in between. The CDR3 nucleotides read TGTGCCAGCAGCTTACCGGACACCGTGAACACTGAAGCTTTCTTT. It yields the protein CASSLPDTVNTEAFF.

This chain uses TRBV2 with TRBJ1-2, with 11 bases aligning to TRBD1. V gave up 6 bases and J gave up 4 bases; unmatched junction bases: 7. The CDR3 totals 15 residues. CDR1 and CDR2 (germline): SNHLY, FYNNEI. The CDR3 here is CASRPGQGDSYGYTF. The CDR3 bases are TGTGCCAGCAGACCGGGACAGGGGGACAGCTATGGCTACACCTTC.

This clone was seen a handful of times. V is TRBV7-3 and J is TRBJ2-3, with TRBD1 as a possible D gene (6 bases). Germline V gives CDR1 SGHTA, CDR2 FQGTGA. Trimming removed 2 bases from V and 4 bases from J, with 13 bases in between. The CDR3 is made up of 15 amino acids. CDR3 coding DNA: TGTGCCAGCAGCTTATTCGGGACAATCGCAGATACGCAGTATTTT. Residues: CASSLFGTIADTQYF. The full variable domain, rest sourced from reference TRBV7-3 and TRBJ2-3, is GAGVSQTPSNKVTEKGKYVELRCDPISGHTALYWYRQSLGQGPEFLIYFQGTGAADDSGLPNDRFFAVRPEGSVSTLKIQRTERGDSAVYLCASSLFGTIADTQYFGPGTRLTVL.

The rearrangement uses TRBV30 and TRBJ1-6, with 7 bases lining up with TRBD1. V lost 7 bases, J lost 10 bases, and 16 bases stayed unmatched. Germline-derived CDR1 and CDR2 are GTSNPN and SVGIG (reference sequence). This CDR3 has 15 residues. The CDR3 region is CAYRTGPGQRSPLHF. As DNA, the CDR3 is TGTGCCTATAGAACGGGCCCGGGACAGAGATCACCCCTCCACTTT.

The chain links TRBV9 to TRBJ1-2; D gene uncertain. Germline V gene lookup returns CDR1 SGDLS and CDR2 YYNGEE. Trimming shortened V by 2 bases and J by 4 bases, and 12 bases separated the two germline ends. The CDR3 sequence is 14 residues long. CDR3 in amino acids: CASSVSGAGYGYTF. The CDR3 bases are TGTGCCAGCAGCGTTTCCGGTGCTGGCTATGGCTACACCTTC.